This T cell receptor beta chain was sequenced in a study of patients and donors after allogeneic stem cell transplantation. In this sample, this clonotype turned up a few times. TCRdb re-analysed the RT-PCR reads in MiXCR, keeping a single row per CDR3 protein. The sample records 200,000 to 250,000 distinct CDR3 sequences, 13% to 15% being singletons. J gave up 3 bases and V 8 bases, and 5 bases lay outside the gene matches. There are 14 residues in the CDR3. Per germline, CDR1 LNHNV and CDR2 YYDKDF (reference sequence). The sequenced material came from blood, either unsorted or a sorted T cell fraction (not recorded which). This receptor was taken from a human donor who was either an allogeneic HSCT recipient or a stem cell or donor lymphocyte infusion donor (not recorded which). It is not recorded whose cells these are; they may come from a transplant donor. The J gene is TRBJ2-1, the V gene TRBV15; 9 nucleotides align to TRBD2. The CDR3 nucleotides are TGTGCCACCGCTCGCGGGAGGGGCTACAATGAGCAGTTCTTC. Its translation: CATARGRGYNEQFF.